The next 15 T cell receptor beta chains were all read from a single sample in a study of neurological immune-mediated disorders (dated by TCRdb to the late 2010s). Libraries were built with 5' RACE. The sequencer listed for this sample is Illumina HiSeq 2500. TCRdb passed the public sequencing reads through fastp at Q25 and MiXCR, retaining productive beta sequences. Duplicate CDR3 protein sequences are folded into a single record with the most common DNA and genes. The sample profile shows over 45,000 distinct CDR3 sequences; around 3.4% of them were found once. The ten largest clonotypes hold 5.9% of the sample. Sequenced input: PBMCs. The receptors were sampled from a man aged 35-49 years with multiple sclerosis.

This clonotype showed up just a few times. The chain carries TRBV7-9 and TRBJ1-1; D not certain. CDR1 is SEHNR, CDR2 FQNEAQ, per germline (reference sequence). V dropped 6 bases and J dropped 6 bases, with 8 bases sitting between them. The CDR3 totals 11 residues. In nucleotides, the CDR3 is TGTGCCAGCAGAAGGGAGGCTGAAGCTTTCTTT. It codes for CASRREAEAFF.

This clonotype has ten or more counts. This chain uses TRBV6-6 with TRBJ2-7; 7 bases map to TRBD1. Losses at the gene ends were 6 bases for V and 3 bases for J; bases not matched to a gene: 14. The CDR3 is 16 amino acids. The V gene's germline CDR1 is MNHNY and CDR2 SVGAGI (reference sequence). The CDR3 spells CASSRIAGTEIYEQYF. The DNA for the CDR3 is TGTGCCAGCAGCAGAATCGCCGGGACAGAAATCTACGAGCAGTACTTC.

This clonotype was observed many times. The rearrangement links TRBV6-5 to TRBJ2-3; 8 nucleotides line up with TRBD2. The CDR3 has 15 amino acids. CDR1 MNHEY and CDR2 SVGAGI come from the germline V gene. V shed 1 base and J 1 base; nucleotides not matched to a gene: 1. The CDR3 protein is CASSYLRGGTDTQYF. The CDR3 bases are TGTGCCAGCAGTTACTTGCGGGGGGGCACAGATACGCAGTATTTT.

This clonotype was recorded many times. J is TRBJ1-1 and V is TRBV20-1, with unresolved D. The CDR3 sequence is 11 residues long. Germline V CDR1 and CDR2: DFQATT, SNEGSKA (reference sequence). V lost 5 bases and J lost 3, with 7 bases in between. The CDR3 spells CSAPGDTEAFF. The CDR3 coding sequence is TGCAGTGCTCCCGGGGACACTGAAGCTTTCTTT.

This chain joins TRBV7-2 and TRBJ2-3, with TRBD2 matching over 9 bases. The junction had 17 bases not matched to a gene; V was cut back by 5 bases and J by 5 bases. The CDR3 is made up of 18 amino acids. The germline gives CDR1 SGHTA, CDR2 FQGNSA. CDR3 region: CASSQRPQVASGVDTQYF. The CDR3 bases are TGTGCCAGCAGCCAAAGACCCCAGGTGGCTAGCGGGGTAGATACGCAGTATTTT.

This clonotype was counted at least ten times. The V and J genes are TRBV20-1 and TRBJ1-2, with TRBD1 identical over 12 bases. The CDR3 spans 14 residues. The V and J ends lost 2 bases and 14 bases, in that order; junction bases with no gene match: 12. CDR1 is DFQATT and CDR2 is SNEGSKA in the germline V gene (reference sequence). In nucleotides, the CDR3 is TGCAGTGCTAGAATGGCCGGGACAGGGGGCTCCCAAACCTTC. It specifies CSARMAGTGGSQTF.

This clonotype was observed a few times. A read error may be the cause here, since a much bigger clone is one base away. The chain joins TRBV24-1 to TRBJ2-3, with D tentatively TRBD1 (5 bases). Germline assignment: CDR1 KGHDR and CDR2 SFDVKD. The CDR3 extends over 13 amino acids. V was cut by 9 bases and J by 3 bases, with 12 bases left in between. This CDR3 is CATRRKGTDTQYF. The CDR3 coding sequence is TGTGCCACCCGAAGGAAGGGGACAGATACGCAGTATTTT.

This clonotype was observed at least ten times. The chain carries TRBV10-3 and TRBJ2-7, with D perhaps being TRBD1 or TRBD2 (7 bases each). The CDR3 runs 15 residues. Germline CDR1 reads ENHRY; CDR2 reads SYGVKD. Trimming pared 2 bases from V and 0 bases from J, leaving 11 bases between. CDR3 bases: TGTGCCATCAGTGAGACAGGGGACTACTCCTACGAGCAGTACTTC. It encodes CAISETGDYSYEQYF.

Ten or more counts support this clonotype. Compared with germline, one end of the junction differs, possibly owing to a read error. CDR3 region: CASSLASSQETQYF. The CDR3 region has the DNA TGTGCTAGCAGCTTAGCTAGTTCACAAGAGACCCAGTACTTC. The chain couples TRBV7-7 to TRBJ2-5, with D unclear. Germline CDR1 and CDR2: SSHAT and FNYEAQ (reference sequence). The CDR3 is 14 residues long.

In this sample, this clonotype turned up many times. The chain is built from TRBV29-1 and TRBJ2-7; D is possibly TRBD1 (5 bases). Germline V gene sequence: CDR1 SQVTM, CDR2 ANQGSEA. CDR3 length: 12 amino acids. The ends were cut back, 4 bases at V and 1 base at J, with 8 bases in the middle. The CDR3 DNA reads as TGCAGCGTTGCCCCAGGGTCCTACGAGCAGTACTTC. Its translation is CSVAPGSYEQYF.

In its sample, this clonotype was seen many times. CDR3 sequence reads: CASSLMSGQGYGYTF. The CDR3 bases are TGTGCCAGCAGTTTAATGTCAGGGCAAGGCTATGGCTACACCTTC. The chain joins TRBV27 to TRBJ1-2; tentatively, D is TRBD1 (5 bases). This CDR3 region has 15 residues. From germline, CDR1 is MNHEY and CDR2 SMNVEV (reference sequence). V dropped 2 bases and J dropped 4 bases, with 14 bases sitting between them.

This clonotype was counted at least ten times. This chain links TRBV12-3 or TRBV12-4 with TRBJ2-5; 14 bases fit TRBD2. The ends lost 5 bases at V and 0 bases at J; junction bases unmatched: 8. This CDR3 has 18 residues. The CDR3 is CASSPGLAGGWYQETQYF. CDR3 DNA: TGTGCCAGCAGTCCTGGACTAGCGGGGGGCTGGTACCAAGAGACCCAGTACTTC.

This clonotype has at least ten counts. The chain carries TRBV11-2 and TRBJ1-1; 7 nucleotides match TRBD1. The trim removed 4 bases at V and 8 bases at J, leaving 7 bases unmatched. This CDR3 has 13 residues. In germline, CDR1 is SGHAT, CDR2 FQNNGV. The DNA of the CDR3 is TGTGCCAGCAGCTCCGTCATACAGGGGGAAGCTTTCTTT. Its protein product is CASSSVIQGEAFF.

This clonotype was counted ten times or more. CDR3 in DNA: TGTGCCAGCAGTGAAGGGGCGGGACAGGGACCCTCTGGGGCCAACGTCCTGACTTTC. Protein: CASSEGAGQGPSGANVLTF. This chain joins TRBV6-1 and TRBJ2-6, with 9 nucleotides matching TRBD1. V dropped 1 base and J dropped 0; count of bases not matched to a gene: 7. The CDR3 runs 19 residues. The germline V gene has CDR1 MNHNS and CDR2 SASEGT.

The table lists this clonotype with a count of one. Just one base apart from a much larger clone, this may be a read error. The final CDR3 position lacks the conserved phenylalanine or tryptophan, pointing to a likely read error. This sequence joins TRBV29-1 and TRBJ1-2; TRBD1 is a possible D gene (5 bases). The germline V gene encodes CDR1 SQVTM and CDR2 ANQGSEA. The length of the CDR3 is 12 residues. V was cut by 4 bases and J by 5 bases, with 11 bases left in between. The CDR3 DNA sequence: TGCAGCGTTGGGACCAAGGGGTATGGCTACACCTAC. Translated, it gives CSVGTKGYGYTY.